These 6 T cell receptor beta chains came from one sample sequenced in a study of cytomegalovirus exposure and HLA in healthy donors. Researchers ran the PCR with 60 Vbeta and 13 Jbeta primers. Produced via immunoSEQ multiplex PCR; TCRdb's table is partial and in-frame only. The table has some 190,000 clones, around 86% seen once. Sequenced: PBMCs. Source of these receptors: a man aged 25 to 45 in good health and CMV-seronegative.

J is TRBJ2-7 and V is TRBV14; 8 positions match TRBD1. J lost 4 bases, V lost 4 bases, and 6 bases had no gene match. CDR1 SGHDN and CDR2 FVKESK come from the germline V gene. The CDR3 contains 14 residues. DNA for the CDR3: TGTGCCAGCAGCCCAGGGGGCCGATGGTACGAGCAGTACTTC. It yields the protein CASSPGGRWYEQYF.

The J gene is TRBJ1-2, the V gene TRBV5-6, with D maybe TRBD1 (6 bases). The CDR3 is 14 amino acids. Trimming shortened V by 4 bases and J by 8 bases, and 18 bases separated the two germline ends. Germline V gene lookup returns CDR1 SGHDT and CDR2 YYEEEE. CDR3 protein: CASSPRGGNRGYTF. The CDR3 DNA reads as TGTGCCAGCAGCCCTCGAGGGGGAAATCGGGGCTACACCTTC.

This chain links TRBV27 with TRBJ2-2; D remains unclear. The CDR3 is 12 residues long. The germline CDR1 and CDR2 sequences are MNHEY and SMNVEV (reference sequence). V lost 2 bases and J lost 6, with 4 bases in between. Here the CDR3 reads CASSLTAGELFF. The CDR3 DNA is TGTGCCAGCAGTTTAACAGCCGGGGAGCTGTTTTTT.

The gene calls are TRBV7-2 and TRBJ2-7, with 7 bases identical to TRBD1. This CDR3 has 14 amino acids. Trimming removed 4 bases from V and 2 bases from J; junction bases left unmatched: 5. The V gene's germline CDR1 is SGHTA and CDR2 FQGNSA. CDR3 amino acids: CASSYRDSTYEQYF. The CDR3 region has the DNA TGTGCCAGCAGCTACCGGGACAGCACCTACGAGCAGTACTTC.

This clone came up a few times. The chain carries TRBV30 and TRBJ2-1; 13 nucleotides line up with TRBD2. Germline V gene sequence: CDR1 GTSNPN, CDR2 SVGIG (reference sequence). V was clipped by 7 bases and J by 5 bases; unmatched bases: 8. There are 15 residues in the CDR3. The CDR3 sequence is CASTLGLAGNNEQFF. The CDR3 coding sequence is TGTGCCTCTACTCTGGGACTAGCGGGGAACAATGAGCAGTTCTTC.

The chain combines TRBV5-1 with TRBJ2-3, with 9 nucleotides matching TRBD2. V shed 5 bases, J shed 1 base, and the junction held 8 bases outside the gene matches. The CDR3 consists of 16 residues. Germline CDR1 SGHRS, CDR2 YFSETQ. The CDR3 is CASRGSGSLGTDTQYF. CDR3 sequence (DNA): TGCGCCAGCAGGGGTAGCGGGAGTTTGGGCACAGATACGCAGTATTTT.